This T cell receptor (beta chain) was sequenced during a study of blood T cells in healthy people across ages. The CDR3 spans 18 residues. The germline V gene has CDR1 LGHNA and CDR2 YSLEER. A second PCR of roughly 7 to 11 cycles used a sample-barcoded 5' primer and a J-beta primer mix. Each cDNA was tagged by a template-switch adaptor containing 12 random nucleotides. TCRdb called the 5' RACE reads again in MiXCR, with one record for every CDR3 protein. Of 630,000 or so distinct CDR3 sequences detected, 25% to 30% appear once; the ten largest clones hold 15% to 18%. The table lists this clonotype with a count of one. A read error may be the cause here, since a much bigger clone is one base away. The study drew donors from healthy Caucasian individuals in Russia aged roughly 6 to 90. The amount of total RNA extracted per sample was at least 5.5 micrograms.

V and J are TRBV4-3 and TRBJ1-4, with D perhaps matching TRBD1 (6 bases). This receptor was obtained from a woman of 80 years or more in good health. The sample consisted of blood. CDR3 DNA sequence: TGCGCCAGCAGCCAAGTTGGCAGGGGCGGTGTCGGGCGGGAAAAACGGTTTTTT. It yields the protein CASSQVGRGGVGREKRFF.